The rows below give T cell receptor beta chains drawn from one sample of a study of shared clonotypes between healthy human individuals. Clones were sequenced by immunoSEQ multiplex PCR, and TCRdb holds only the in-frame ones, with some missing. The repertoire includes approximately 1.5 million clones, approximately 98.5% of them detected once, and roughly 0.35% sits in the top ten. The specimen was naive CD4+ T cells sorted from blood. These receptors came from a man aged 25-40 years in good health. Both conserved end residues are part of each CDR3. The order of the fields is clone size, D gene, V gene, J gene, CDR3 protein, CDR3 DNA. A D gene is named only where the DNA matches it firmly. The size entry is marked missing in some rows and otherwise reads once, few, many or a size class.

size: -; D: TRBD2; V: TRBV6-5; J: TRBJ2-7; CDR3: CAVASGGAYEQYF; DNA: TGTGCCGTAGCTAGCGGAGGTGCCTACGAGCAGTACTTC
size: once; D: -; V: TRBV5-8; J: TRBJ2-5; CDR3: CATTVQETQYF; DNA: TGTGCCACGACAGTTCAGGAGACCCAGTACTTC
size: -; D: -; V: TRBV4-1; J: TRBJ2-3; CDR3: CASRLGGATSTDTQYF; DNA: TGCGCCAGCAGATTGGGGGGCGCTACTAGCACAGATACGCAGTATTTT
size: -; D: -; V: TRBV5-4; J: TRBJ2-2; CDR3: CASSFGRSTSNTGELFF; DNA: TGTGCCAGCAGCTTCGGCAGGTCGACCTCGAACACCGGGGAGCTGTTTTTT
size: -; D: TRBD2; V: TRBV19; J: TRBJ2-7; CDR3: CASSSGGYEQYF; DNA: TGTGCCAGTAGTTCGGGGGGCTACGAGCAGTACTTC
size: -; D: TRBD2; V: TRBV7-6; J: TRBJ2-3; CDR3: CASSPTVAGITDTQYF; DNA: TGTGCCAGCAGCCCTACTGTAGCGGGAATTACAGATACGCAGTATTTT
size: -; D: -; V: TRBV9; J: TRBJ2-7; CDR3: CASSVATEGAWYEQYF; DNA: TGTGCCAGCAGCGTAGCTACGGAGGGGGCTTGGTACGAGCAGTACTTC
size: -; D: -; V: TRBV6-1; J: TRBJ2-5; CDR3: CASSDRGPPETQYF; DNA: TGTGCCAGCAGTGACAGGGGCCCCCCGGAGACCCAGTACTTC
size: -; D: -; V: TRBV5-5; J: TRBJ1-4; CDR3: CASSPGGTNEKLFF; DNA: TGTGCCAGCAGCCCGGGTGGAACTAATGAAAAACTGTTTTTT
size: -; D: -; V: TRBV7-9; J: TRBJ2-3; CDR3: CASSLTDTQYF; DNA: TGTGCCAGCAGCCTCACAGATACGCAGTATTTT
size: once; D: -; V: TRBV27; J: TRBJ1-2; CDR3: CARIHGYTF; DNA: TGTGCCCGCATCCATGGCTACACCTTC
size: -; D: -; V: TRBV5-4; J: TRBJ2-3; CDR3: CASGGTDTQYF; DNA: TGTGCCAGCGGCGGGACAGATACGCAGTATTTT
size: -; D: -; V: TRBV28; J: TRBJ1-5; CDR3: CASSLFRGARSAQHF; DNA: TGTGCCAGCAGTTTATTCCGGGGAGCGAGGTCGGCCCAGCATTTT